The 32 T cell receptor beta chains given below trace back to one sample, sequenced in a study of shared clonotypes between healthy human individuals (dated by TCRdb to 2018 to 2021). The library relied on the immunoSEQ multiplex PCR assay. TCRdb limited this immuneACCESS table to in-frame rearrangements with V and J called. A share of clones is missing; checked studies link under half to unresolved V genes, and the rest is unexplained. Counted in this sample were more than 900,000 clones; around 82% of them appeared once. The ten largest make up 0.6% to 0.75% of the sample. Input material: memory CD4+ T cells from PBMCs. The sample's cell subset or site label, decoded: CD45RA-negative fraction. The receptors derive from a man aged 18 to 29 in good health. Some clones in this sample may be carry-over from other donors' samples.

The rearrangement links TRBV2 to TRBJ2-7, with no clear D. Germline V gives CDR1 SNHLY, CDR2 FYNNEI. The V end was cut by 7 bases, the J end by 1 base, with 14 bases between. There are 14 residues in the CDR3. The DNA for the CDR3 is TGTGCCAGCACCCTGGGTGGCACTTCCTACGAGCAGTACTTC. This translates into CASTLGGTSYEQYF. Full variable domain (remainder filled in from reference TRBV2 and TRBJ2-7): EPEVTQTPSHQVTQMGQEVILRCVPISNHLYFYWYRQILGQKVEFLVSFYNNEISEKSEIFDDQFSVERPDGSNFTLKIRSTKLEDSAMYFCASTLGGTSYEQYFGPGTRLTVT.

Remarks on this clone: The same CDR3 also results from other DNA sequences found in this sample. This chain connects TRBV5-1 to TRBJ2-1; no clear D. Germline loops: CDR1 SGHRS, CDR2 YFSETQ. This CDR3 has 13 residues. Trimming removed 3 bases from V and 7 bases from J, with 11 bases in between. Here the CDR3 DNA reads TGCGCCAGCAGCTACGACCCACGTAATGAGCAGTTCTTC. Protein sequence: CASSYDPRNEQFF.

This clone has only one observation. The chain combines TRBV11-1 with TRBJ2-3, with 7 nucleotides matching TRBD2. Germline V gene data show CDR1 as SGHAT and CDR2 as FQDESV (reference sequence). V dropped 5 bases and J dropped 1; count of bases not matched to a gene: 15. This CDR3 has 18 residues. The CDR3 sequence is CASSRQLGLADGTDTQYF. The CDR3 DNA reads TGTGCCAGCAGCCGTCAATTGGGTCTAGCGGACGGCACAGATACGCAGTATTTT.

This clone was observed a few times. V usage is TRBV19 and J usage is TRBJ2-7, with D perhaps matching TRBD1 or TRBD2 (6 bases each). This CDR3 spans 18 amino acids. Per germline, CDR1 LNHDA and CDR2 SQIVND (reference sequence). Between the trimmed V and J ends, which lost 1 base and 3 bases, there was a span of 22 bases. The DNA for the CDR3 is TGTGCCAGTAGTATAGTAGGCCCCTCGGTAGGGGGGAGCTACGAGCAGTACTTC. Translating it yields CASSIVGPSVGGSYEQYF.

This clone has more than one count but fewer than ten. The chain links TRBV5-6 to TRBJ2-3; 9 positions agree with TRBD1. V gave up 3 bases and J gave up 2 bases; unmatched junction bases: 7. The CDR3 length is 16 residues. CDR1 and CDR2 from the germline V gene are SGHDT and YYEEEE. The CDR3 protein is CASSYPGTGLTDTQYF. Written as DNA, the CDR3 is TGTGCCAGCAGCTACCCCGGGACAGGGCTCACAGATACGCAGTATTTT.

This chain uses TRBV2 with TRBJ1-4; D not certain. Germline V gene data show CDR1 as SNHLY and CDR2 as FYNNEI. This CDR3 is 14 amino acids long. V was cut by 2 bases and J by 5 bases, with 9 bases left in between. As DNA, the CDR3 is TGTGCCAGCAGTGAACGAGTCAGAAATGAAAAACTGTTTTTT. It translates to CASSERVRNEKLFF. Full variable domain (rest looked up from reference TRBV2 and TRBJ1-4): EPEVTQTPSHQVTQMGQEVILRCVPISNHLYFYWYRQILGQKVEFLVSFYNNEISEKSEIFDDQFSVERPDGSNFTLKIRSTKLEDSAMYFCASSERVRNEKLFFGSGTQLSVL.

This CDR3 is CASSLSGLRPYNEQFF. The CDR3 bases are TGTGCCAGCAGTTTATCGGGACTACGACCATACAATGAGCAGTTCTTC. V is TRBV28 and J is TRBJ2-1; 7 nucleotides match TRBD2. The ends lost 1 base at V and 4 bases at J; junction bases unmatched: 7. CDR3 length: 16 amino acids. The germline V gene encodes CDR1 MDHEN and CDR2 SYDVKM.

This clone occurred many times. The chain couples TRBV5-1 to TRBJ1-5; D remains unclear. CDR1 and CDR2 from the germline V gene are SGHRS and YFSETQ. V was trimmed by 4 bases and J by 5 bases, leaving 10 bases between them. CDR3 length: 13 amino acids. CDR3 DNA sequence: TGCGCCAGCAGCATCGGTCCAGATCAGCCCCAGCATTTT. Encoded protein: CASSIGPDQPQHF.

Details on this clone: The sample has other DNA sequences that encode this CDR3 too. The rearrangement uses TRBV5-4 and TRBJ2-3, with D tentatively TRBD2 (6 bases). The V and J ends lost 4 bases and 0 bases respectively, with 6 bases between them. There are 13 residues in the CDR3. From germline, CDR1 is SGHNT and CDR2 YYREEE (reference sequence). The CDR3 bases are TGTGCCAGCAGCAGCGGGAGCACAGATACGCAGTATTTT. Translation: CASSSGSTDTQYF. The complete variable domain, with remaining parts taken from reference TRBV5-4 and TRBJ2-3, reads ETGVTQSPTHLIKTRGQQVTLRCSSQSGHNTVSWYQQALGQGPQFIFQYYREEENGRGNFPPRFSGLQFPNYSSELNVNALELDDSALYLCASSSGSTDTQYFGPGTRLTVL.

The chain links TRBV11-1 to TRBJ2-1; TRBD2 is a possible D gene (6 bases). The germline CDR1 and CDR2 sequences are SGHAT and FQDESV (reference sequence). V was shortened by 2 bases and J by 4 bases, with 18 bases between the two germline ends. The CDR3 sequence is 17 residues long. The CDR3 region is CASSLRASAHSYNEQFF. The CDR3 DNA sequence: TGTGCCAGCAGCTTAAGGGCTAGCGCGCACTCGTACAATGAGCAGTTCTTC. The full variable domain, with the rest looked up from reference TRBV11-1 and TRBJ2-1, is EAEVAQSPRYKITEKSQAVAFWCDPISGHATLYWYRQILGQGPELLVQFQDESVVDDSQLPKDRFSAERLKGVDSTLKIQPAELGDSAMYLCASSLRASAHSYNEQFFGPGTRLTVL.

Comment on this clone: The same CDR3 arises from other DNA sequences in this sample as well. The CDR3 is CASSPQGSSYNEQFF. The CDR3 DNA reads as TGTGCCAGCTCACCTCAGGGTAGCTCCTACAATGAGCAGTTCTTC. V gene TRBV18 combines with J gene TRBJ2-1; a weak D match, TRBD1 (5 bases). Looked up from germline, CDR1 is KGHSH and CDR2 is LQKENI. The CDR3 spans 15 residues. V was cut by 3 bases and J by 0 bases, with 9 bases left in between.

The chain employs TRBV30 and TRBJ2-2; D may correspond to TRBD1 or TRBD2 (6 bases each). In germline, CDR1 is GTSNPN, CDR2 SVGIG (reference sequence). Trimming cost V 4 bases and J 6 bases, with 9 bases left between them. The CDR3 runs to 12 residues. CDR3 nucleotide sequence: TGTGCCTGGACAAGGGGGGCCGGGGAGCTGTTTTTT. Its protein product is CAWTRGAGELFF.

The chain joins TRBV5-1 to TRBJ1-5, with a possible D match to TRBD1 (5 bases). Germline V gene sequence: CDR1 SGHRS, CDR2 YFSETQ. Deletions cut 3 bases from V and 4 bases from J, with 11 bases between. The CDR3 consists of 14 residues. The CDR3 loop reads CASSWGGLNQPQHF. The CDR3, as DNA: TGCGCCAGCAGCTGGGGGGGACTAAATCAGCCCCAGCATTTT.

This chain uses TRBV7-9 with TRBJ1-2; weak D call: TRBD1 (5 bases). The CDR3 is made up of 13 amino acids. The germline V and J ends were trimmed by 4 bases and 8 bases, with 14 bases remaining between them. Germline lookup yields CDR1 SEHNR and CDR2 FQNEAQ (reference sequence). For the CDR3, the DNA is TGTGCCAGCAGCTCCGGGACCGAGTCGGGCTACACCTTC. Translation: CASSSGTESGYTF.

The chain is built from TRBV10-3 and TRBJ2-5; 7 nucleotides agree with TRBD1. Germline loops: CDR1 ENHRY, CDR2 SYGVKD. CDR3 length equals 12 residues. The ends lost 4 bases at V and 4 bases at J; junction bases unmatched: 0. CDR3 DNA: TGTGCCATCAGTGGACAGGGAGAGACCCAGTACTTC. This codes for CAISGQGETQYF.

This rearrangement joins TRBV5-1 to TRBJ2-1; 9 nucleotides agree with TRBD2. The CDR3 loop spans 15 amino acids. Germline V CDR1 and CDR2: SGHRS, YFSETQ. J lost 2 bases, V lost 3 bases, and 3 bases had no gene match. CDR3: CASSYLAGTYNEQFF. The CDR3 DNA is TGCGCCAGCAGCTACCTAGCGGGAACCTACAATGAGCAGTTCTTC.

This chain uses TRBV5-4 with TRBJ1-2, with TRBD1 identical over 10 bases. Germline CDR1 reads SGHNT; CDR2 reads YYREEE (reference sequence). The V segment lost 2 bases and the J segment 5 bases; nucleotides outside the gene matches: 15. This CDR3 spans 18 amino acids. The CDR3 reads CASSFTGTGALGRYGYTF. The CDR3, as DNA: TGTGCCAGCAGCTTTACCGGGACAGGGGCCCTGGGGAGGTATGGCTACACCTTC. The complete variable domain, with remaining parts taken from reference TRBV5-4 and TRBJ1-2, reads ETGVTQSPTHLIKTRGQQVTLRCSSQSGHNTVSWYQQALGQGPQFIFQYYREEENGRGNFPPRFSGLQFPNYSSELNVNALELDDSALYLCASSFTGTGALGRYGYTFGSGTRLTVV.

This chain links TRBV5-6 with TRBJ2-1; D is possibly TRBD2 (5 bases). The CDR3 is 18 amino acids. Germline V CDR1 and CDR2: SGHDT, YYEEEE. Trimming stripped 4 bases from V and 4 bases from J, with 24 bases between. CDR3 protein: CASSRRTSGTSKYNEQFF. In DNA, the CDR3 is TGTGCCAGCAGCCGAAGGACTTCCGGAACATCGAAGTACAATGAGCAGTTCTTC.

The chain employs TRBV28 and TRBJ2-1, with D tentatively TRBD2 (6 bases). The V end lost 8 bases, the J end lost 7 bases, and 24 bases lay between the germline ends. Germline-derived CDR1 and CDR2 are MDHEN and SYDVKM. This CDR3 has 16 residues. CDR3 loop: CASGRRVSIERNEQFF. The CDR3 DNA follows: TGTGCCAGCGGTCGGAGGGTCTCGATTGAACGGAATGAGCAGTTCTTC.

The chain has TRBV11-3 and TRBJ1-5, with 8 positions matching TRBD1. V shed 3 bases and J 5 bases; nucleotides not matched to a gene: 15. From germline, CDR1 is SGHNT and CDR2 YENEEA. This CDR3 comprises 18 residues. CDR3 bases: TGTGCCAGCAGCTTTCTACCAAAGGACAGGGCCCCATATCAGCCCCAGCATTTT. This sequence encodes CASSFLPKDRAPYQPQHF. Full variable domain (outside the CDR3, taken from reference TRBV11-3 and TRBJ1-5): EAGVVQSPRYKIIEKKQPVAFWCNPISGHNTLYWYLQNLGQGPELLIRYENEEAVDDSQLPKDRFSAERLKGVDSTLKIQPAELGDSAVYLCASSFLPKDRAPYQPQHFGDGTRLSIL.

This clone showed up just once. The chain uses TRBV29-1 and TRBJ1-3; 7 positions match TRBD1. This CDR3 comprises 14 residues. Germline V CDR1 and CDR2: SQVTM, ANQGSEA. Trimming cost V 6 bases and J 0 bases; bases outside gene matches: 5. The CDR3 region is CSVMTGNSGNTIYF. As DNA, the CDR3 is TGCAGCGTGATGACAGGGAACTCTGGAAACACCATATATTTT. The full variable domain, its missing parts supplied by reference TRBV29-1 and TRBJ1-3, is SAVISQKPSRDICQRGTSLTIQCQVDSQVTMMFWYRQQPGQSLTLIATANQGSEATYESGFVIDKFPISRPNLTFSTLTVSNMSPEDSSIYLCSVMTGNSGNTIYFGEGSWLTVV.

The chain links TRBV7-2 to TRBJ2-7; no clear D gene. The germline V gene has CDR1 SGHTA and CDR2 FQGNSA. The CDR3 contains 13 residues. V was clipped by 3 bases and J by 2 bases, with 8 bases between them. CDR3 DNA sequence: TGTGCCAGCAGCTTCCCCTCGACCTACGAGCAGTACTTC. This translates into CASSFPSTYEQYF.

This CDR3 reads CAASSRGGGPGETQYF. As DNA, the CDR3 is TGTGCCGCCAGCTCCAGAGGGGGAGGGCCTGGAGAGACCCAGTACTTC. V and J are TRBV10-3 and TRBJ2-5; D might be TRBD2 (7 bases). The CDR3 is 16 amino acids. Trimming removed 11 bases at V and 4 bases at J, with 26 bases between. The germline V gene has CDR1 ENHRY and CDR2 SYGVKD.

CDR3 nucleotide sequence: TGTGCCAGCAGTTCCTCTAGCGGGAGTGGCACAGATACGCAGTATTTT. Its translation is CASSSSSGSGTDTQYF. The chain links TRBV27 to TRBJ2-3; 10 nucleotides line up with TRBD2. The CDR3 loop spans 16 amino acids. The germline CDR1 and CDR2 sequences are MNHEY and SMNVEV (reference sequence). The V segment lost 4 bases and the J segment 1 base; nucleotides outside the gene matches: 5.

The genes are TRBV7-9 and TRBJ2-7, with D unclear. Per germline, CDR1 SEHNR and CDR2 FQNEAQ (reference sequence). The V gene lost 0 bases and the J gene lost 6 bases, with 9 bases spanning the gap. The CDR3 runs to 13 residues. CDR3: CASSLAQRSEQYF. The DNA of the CDR3 is TGTGCCAGCAGCTTAGCGCAAAGGAGCGAGCAGTACTTC.

V is TRBV2 and J is TRBJ1-5, with D possibly being TRBD1 (6 bases). Germline CDR1 and CDR2: SNHLY and FYNNEI. This CDR3 comprises 13 residues. V was trimmed by 7 bases and J by 6 bases, leaving 13 bases between them. The CDR3 nucleotides are TGTGCCAGCAAACAGGGCCAGGGTCAGCCCCAGCATTTT. Its protein product is CASKQGQGQPQHF.

This clone was counted only a few times. The CDR3 region is CAWRWGAAEAFF. In nucleotides, the CDR3 is TGTGCCTGGAGATGGGGGGCTGCTGAAGCTTTCTTT. The V call is TRBV30, the J call TRBJ1-1; the D gene is possibly TRBD1 (6 bases). Trimming stripped 3 bases from V and 6 bases from J, with 11 bases between. CDR3 size: 12 residues. Germline V gene data show CDR1 as GTSNPN and CDR2 as SVGIG (reference sequence). The variable domain in full, with the rest retrieved from reference TRBV30 and TRBJ1-1, is SQTIHQWPATLVQPVGSPLSLECTVEGTSNPNLYWYRQAAGRGLQLLFYSVGIGQISSEVPQNLSASRPQDRQFILSSKKLLLSDSGFYLCAWRWGAAEAFFGQGTRLTVV.

There are a few counts of this clone. CDR3 in amino acids: CASSLAKGQVNTGELFF. CDR3 coding DNA: TGCGCCAGCAGCTTGGCCAAGGGGCAGGTGAACACCGGGGAGCTGTTTTTT. V gene TRBV5-1 combines with J gene TRBJ2-2; the D gene is possibly TRBD1 (5 bases). In germline, CDR1 is SGHRS, CDR2 YFSETQ. V was trimmed by 0 bases and J by 1 base, leaving 13 bases between them. This CDR3 has 17 residues.

For this clone: This may be a read error: a much more frequent sequence differs by one nucleotide. This CDR3 is CASSYEGNTEAFF. CDR3 sequence (DNA): TGTGCCAGCAGTTACGAGGGGAACACTGAAGCTTTCTTT. V usage is TRBV6-5 and J usage is TRBJ1-1; D gene ambiguous. Per germline, CDR1 MNHEY and CDR2 SVGAGI. V lost 2 bases, J lost 1 base, and 5 bases lay in between. This CDR3 is 13 amino acids long.

The chain carries TRBV5-5 and TRBJ2-1, with D uncertain. CDR3 length equals 16 residues. From germline, CDR1 is SGHKS and CDR2 YYEKEE (reference sequence). Trimming took 0 bases from V and 10 from J, leaving 20 bases between them. CDR3 loop: CASSLVGTSNHLEQFF. CDR3 DNA sequence: TGTGCCAGCAGCTTGGTCGGTACATCGAACCACCTAGAGCAGTTCTTC.

This sequence joins TRBV9 and TRBJ2-3; possible D gene TRBD1, 5 bases. The V gene lost 6 bases and the J gene lost 1 base, with 15 bases spanning the gap. The CDR3 totals 15 residues. The V gene's germline CDR1 is SGDLS and CDR2 YYNGEE. The CDR3 here is CASTQTSRGTDTQYF. In nucleotides, the CDR3 is TGTGCCAGCACCCAAACGAGCAGGGGCACAGATACGCAGTATTTT.

The chain employs TRBV4-3 and TRBJ2-2, with a weak D call TRBD2 (6 bases). V shed 4 bases and J shed 3 bases, with 15 bases lying between them. Germline CDR1 is LGHNA and CDR2 is YSLEER. There are 16 residues in the CDR3. As DNA, the CDR3 is TGCGCCAGCAGCCGTGATGTTGGGGGGTACACCGGGGAGCTGTTTTTT. This codes for CASSRDVGGYTGELFF.